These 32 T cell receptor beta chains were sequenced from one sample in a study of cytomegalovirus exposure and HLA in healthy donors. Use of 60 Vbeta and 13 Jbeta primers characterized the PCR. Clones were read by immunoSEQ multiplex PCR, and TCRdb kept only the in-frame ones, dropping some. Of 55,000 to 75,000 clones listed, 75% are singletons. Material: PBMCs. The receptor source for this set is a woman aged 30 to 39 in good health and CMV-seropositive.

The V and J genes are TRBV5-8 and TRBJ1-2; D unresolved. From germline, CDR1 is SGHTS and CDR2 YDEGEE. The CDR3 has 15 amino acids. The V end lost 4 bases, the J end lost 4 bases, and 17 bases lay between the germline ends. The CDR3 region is CASSLEAGLSYGYTF. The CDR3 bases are TGTGCCAGCAGCCTTGAGGCGGGGTTAAGCTATGGCTACACCTTC.

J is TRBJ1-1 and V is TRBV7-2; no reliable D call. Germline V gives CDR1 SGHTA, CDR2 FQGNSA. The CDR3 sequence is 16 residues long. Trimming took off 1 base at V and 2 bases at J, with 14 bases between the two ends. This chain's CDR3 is CASSLGSWNLNTEAFF. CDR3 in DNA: TGTGCCAGCAGCTTAGGGAGTTGGAATCTAAACACTGAAGCTTTCTTT.

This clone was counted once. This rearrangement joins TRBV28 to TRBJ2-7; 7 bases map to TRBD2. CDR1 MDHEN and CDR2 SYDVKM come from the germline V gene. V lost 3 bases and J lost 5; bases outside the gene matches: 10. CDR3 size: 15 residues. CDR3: CASSFGGGDPNEQYF. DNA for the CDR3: TGTGCCAGCAGTTTTGGGGGGGGAGACCCAAACGAGCAGTACTTC.

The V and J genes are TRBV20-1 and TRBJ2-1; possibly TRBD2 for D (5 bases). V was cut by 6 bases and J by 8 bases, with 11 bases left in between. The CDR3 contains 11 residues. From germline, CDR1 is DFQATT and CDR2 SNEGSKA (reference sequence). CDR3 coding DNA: TGCAGTGCCCGTCTGCGGGATGAGCAGTTCTTC. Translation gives CSARLRDEQFF.

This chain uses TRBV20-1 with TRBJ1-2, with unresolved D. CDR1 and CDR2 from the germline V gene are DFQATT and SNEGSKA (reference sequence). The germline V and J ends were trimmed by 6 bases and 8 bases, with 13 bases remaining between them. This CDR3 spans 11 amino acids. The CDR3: CSAWSFRGYTF. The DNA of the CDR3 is TGCAGTGCGTGGTCCTTCCGGGGCTACACCTTC.

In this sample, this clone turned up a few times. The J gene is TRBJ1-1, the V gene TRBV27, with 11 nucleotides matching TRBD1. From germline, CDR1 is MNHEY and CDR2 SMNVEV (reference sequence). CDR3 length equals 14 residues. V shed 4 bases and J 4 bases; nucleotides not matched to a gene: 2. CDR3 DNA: TGTGCCAGCAGTTCTGGGACAGGGGGCACTGAAGCTTTCTTT. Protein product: CASSSGTGGTEAFF.

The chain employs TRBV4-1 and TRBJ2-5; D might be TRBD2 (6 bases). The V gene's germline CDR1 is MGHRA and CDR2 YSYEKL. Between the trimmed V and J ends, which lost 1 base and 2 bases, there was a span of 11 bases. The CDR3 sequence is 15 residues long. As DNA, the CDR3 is TGCGCCAGCAGCCAAGTGCCGCTAGCGCAAGAGACCCAGTACTTC. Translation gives CASSQVPLAQETQYF.

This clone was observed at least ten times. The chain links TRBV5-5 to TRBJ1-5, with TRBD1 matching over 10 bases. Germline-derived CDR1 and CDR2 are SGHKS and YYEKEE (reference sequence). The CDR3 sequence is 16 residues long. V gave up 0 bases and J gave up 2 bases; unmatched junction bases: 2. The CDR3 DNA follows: TGTGCCAGCAGCTTGGGTGGGACAGGGGGCAATCAGCCCCAGCATTTT. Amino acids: CASSLGGTGGNQPQHF. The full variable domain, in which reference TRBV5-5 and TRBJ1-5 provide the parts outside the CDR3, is DAGVTQSPTHLIKTRGQQVTLRCSPISGHKSVSWYQQVLGQGPQFIFQYYEKEERGRGNFPDRFSARQFPNYSSELNVNALLLGDSALYLCASSLGGTGGNQPQHFGDGTRLSIL.

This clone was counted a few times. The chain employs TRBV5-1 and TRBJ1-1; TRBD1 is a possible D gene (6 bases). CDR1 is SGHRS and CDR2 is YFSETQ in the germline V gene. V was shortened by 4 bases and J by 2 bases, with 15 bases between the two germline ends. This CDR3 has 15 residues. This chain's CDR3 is CASSPRDTRNTEAFF. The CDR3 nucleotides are TGCGCCAGCAGCCCCCGGGACACACGAAACACTGAAGCTTTCTTT.

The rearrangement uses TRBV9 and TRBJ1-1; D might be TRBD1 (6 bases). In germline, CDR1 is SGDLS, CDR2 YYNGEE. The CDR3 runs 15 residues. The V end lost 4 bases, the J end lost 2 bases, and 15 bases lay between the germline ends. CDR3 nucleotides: TGTGCCAGCAGCCCATCCGGGACACCAAACACTGAAGCTTTCTTT. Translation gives CASSPSGTPNTEAFF. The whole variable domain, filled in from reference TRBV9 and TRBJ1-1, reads DSGVTQTPKHLITATGQRVTLRCSPRSGDLSVYWYQQSLDQGLQFLIQYYNGEERAKGNILERFSAQQFPDLHSELNLSSLELGDSALYFCASSPSGTPNTEAFFGQGTRLTVV.

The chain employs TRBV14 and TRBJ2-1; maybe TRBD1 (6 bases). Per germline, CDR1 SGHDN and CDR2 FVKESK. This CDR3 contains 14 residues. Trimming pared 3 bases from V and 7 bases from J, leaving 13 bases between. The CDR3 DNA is TGTGCCAGCAGCCAGGGCTTTCAGGGGAATGAGCAGTTCTTC. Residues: CASSQGFQGNEQFF.

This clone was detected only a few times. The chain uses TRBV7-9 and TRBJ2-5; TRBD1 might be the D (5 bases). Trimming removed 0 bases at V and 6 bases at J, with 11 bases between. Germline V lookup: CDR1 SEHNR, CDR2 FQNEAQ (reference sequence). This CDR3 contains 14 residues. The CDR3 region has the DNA TGTGCCAGCAGCTTAGCGTCAGGGTTGAAGACCCAGTACTTC. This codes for CASSLASGLKTQYF. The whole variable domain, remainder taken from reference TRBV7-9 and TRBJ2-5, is DTGVSQNPRHKITKRGQNVTFRCDPISEHNRLYWYRQTLGQGPEFLTYFQNEAQLEKSRLLSDRFSAERPKGSFSTLEIQRTEQGDSAMYLCASSLASGLKTQYFGPGTRLLVL.

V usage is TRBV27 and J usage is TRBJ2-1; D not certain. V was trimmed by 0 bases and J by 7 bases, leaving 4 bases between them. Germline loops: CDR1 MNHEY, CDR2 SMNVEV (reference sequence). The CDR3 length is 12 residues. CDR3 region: CASSLSENEQFF. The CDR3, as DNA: TGTGCCAGCAGTTTATCGGAGAATGAGCAGTTCTTC.

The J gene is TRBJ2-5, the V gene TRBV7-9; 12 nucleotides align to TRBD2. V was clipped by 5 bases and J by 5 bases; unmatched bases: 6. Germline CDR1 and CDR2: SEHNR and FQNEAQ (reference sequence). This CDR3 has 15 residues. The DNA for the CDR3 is TGTGCCAGCAGCCTCGGACTAGCGGGACGGGAGACCCAGTACTTC. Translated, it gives CASSLGLAGRETQYF.

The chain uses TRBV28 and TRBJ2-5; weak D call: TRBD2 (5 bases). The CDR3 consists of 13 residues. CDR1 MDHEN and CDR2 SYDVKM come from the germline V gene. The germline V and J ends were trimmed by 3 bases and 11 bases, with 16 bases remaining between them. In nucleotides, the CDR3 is TGTGCCAGCAGTTTGGGCCCACGGTGGGAGCAGTACTTC. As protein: CASSLGPRWEQYF.

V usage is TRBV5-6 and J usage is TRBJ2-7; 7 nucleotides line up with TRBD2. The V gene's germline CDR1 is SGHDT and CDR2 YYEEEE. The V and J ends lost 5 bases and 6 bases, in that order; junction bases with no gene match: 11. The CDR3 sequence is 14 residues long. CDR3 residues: CASSPDGRGCEQYF. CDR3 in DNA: TGTGCCAGCAGTCCGGACGGGCGGGGGTGCGAGCAGTACTTC.

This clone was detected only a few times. CDR3 in DNA: TGTGCCAGCAGTGAAGGAGGAGGAAAGGGTCTGAACACTGAAGCTTTCTTT. Amino acids: CASSEGGGKGLNTEAFF. The gene calls are TRBV6-1 and TRBJ1-1, with unresolved D. Trimming removed 1 base at V and 0 bases at J, with 15 bases between. The CDR3 spans 17 residues. Germline V gene data show CDR1 as MNHNS and CDR2 as SASEGT.

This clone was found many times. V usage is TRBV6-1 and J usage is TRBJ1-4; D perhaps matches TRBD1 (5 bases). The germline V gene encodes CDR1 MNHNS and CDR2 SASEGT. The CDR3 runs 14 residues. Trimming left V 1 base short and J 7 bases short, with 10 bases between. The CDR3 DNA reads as TGTGCCAGCAGTGAAGGGGGGGTCGGTGAAAAACTGTTTTTT. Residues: CASSEGGVGEKLFF.

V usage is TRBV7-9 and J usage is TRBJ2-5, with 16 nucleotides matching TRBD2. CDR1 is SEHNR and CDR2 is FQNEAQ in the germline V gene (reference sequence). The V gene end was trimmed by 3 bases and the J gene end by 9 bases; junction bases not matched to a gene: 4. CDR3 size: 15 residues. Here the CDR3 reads CASSLGLAGGQAQYF. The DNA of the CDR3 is TGTGCCAGCAGCTTGGGACTAGCGGGAGGGCAGGCCCAGTACTTC.

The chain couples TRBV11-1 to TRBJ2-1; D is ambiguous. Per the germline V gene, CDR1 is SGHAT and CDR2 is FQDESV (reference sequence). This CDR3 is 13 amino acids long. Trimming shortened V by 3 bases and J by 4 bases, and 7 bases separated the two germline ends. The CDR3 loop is CASSFLDYNEQFF. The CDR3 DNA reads TGTGCCAGCAGCTTTTTAGATTACAATGAGCAGTTCTTC. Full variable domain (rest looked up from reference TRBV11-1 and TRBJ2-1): EAEVAQSPRYKITEKSQAVAFWCDPISGHATLYWYRQILGQGPELLVQFQDESVVDDSQLPKDRFSAERLKGVDSTLKIQPAELGDSAMYLCASSFLDYNEQFFGPGTRLTVL.

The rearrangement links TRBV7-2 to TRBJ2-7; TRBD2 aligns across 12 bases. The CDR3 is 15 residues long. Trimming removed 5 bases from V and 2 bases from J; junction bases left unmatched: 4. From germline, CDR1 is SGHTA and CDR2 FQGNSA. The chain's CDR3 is CASSTTSGGPYEQYF. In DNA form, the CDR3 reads TGTGCCAGCAGCACGACTAGCGGGGGACCCTACGAGCAGTACTTC.

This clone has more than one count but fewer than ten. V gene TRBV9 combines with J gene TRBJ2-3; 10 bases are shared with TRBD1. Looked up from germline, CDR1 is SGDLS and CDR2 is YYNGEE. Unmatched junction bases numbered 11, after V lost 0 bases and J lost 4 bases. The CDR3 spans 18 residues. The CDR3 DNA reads TGTGCCAGCAGCGTAGACCCCGGGGGACAGGGGTCGGCAGATACGCAGTATTTT. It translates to CASSVDPGGQGSADTQYF.

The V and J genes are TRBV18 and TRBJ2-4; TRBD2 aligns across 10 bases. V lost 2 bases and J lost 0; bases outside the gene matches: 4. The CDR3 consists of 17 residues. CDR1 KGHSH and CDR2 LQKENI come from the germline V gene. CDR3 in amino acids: CASSPALAGLAKNIQYF. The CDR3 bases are TGTGCCAGCTCACCAGCACTAGCGGGATTAGCCAAAAACATTCAGTACTTC.

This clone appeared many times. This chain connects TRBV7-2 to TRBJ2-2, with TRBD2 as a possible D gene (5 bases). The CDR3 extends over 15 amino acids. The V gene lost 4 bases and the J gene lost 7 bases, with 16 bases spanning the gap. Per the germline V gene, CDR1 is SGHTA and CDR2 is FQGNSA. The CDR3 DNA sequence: TGTGCCAGCAGCTCTTCGGACCGGCGGGTCGGGGAGCTGTTTTTT. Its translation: CASSSSDRRVGELFF.

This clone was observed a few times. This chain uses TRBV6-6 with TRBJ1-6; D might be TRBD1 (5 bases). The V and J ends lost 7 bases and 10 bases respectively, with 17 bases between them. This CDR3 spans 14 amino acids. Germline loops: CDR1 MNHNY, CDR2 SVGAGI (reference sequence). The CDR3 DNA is TGTGCCAGCAACGGTGCTGGGGGGACCTCACCCCTCCACTTT. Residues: CASNGAGGTSPLHF.

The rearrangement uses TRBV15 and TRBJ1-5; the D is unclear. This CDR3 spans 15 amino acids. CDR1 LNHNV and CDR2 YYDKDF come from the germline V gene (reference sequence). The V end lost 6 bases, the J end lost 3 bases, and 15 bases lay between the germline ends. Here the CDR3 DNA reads TGTGCCACCAGTAGTGTAGGACGGGACAATCAGCCCCAGCATTTT. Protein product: CATSSVGRDNQPQHF.

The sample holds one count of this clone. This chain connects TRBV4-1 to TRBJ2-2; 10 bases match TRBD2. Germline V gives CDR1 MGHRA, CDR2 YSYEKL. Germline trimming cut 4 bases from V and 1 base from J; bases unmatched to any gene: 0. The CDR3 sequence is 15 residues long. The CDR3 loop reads CASSRTSGNTGELFF. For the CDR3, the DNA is TGCGCCAGCAGCCGGACTAGCGGGAACACCGGGGAGCTGTTTTTT.

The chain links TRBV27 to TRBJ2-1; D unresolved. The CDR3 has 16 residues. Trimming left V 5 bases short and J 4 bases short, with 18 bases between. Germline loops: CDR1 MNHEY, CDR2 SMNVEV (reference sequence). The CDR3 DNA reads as TGTGCCAGCAGTGACCTCCTTAGCTCCAATTACAATGAGCAGTTCTTC. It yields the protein CASSDLLSSNYNEQFF.

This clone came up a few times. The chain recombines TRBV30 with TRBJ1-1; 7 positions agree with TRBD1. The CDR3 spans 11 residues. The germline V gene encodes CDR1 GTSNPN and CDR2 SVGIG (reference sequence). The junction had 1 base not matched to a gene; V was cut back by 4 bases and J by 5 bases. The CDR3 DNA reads TGTGCCTGGATCAGGGGGACTGAAGCTTTCTTT. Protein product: CAWIRGTEAFF.

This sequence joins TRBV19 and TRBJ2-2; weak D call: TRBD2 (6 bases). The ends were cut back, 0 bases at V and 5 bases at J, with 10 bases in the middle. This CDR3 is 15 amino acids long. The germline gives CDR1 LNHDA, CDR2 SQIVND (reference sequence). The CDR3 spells CASSIEGGWTGELFF. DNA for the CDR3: TGTGCCAGTAGTATAGAGGGGGGTTGGACCGGGGAGCTGTTTTTT.

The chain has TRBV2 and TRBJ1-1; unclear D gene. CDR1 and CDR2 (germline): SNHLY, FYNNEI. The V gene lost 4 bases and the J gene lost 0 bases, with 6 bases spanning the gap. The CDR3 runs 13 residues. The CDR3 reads CASSVYLNTEAFF. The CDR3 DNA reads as TGTGCCAGCAGTGTCTACTTGAACACTGAAGCTTTCTTT.

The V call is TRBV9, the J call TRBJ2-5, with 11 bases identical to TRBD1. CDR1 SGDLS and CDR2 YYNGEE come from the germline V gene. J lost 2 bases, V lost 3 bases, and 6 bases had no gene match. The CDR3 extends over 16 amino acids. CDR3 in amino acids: CASSGTGGIGQETQYF. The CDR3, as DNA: TGTGCCAGCAGCGGGACAGGGGGCATTGGGCAAGAGACCCAGTACTTC.